This T cell receptor beta chain stems from a study of CD8 T cells in Susac syndrome. TCR beta was sequenced from blood CD8+ and CD4+ T cells. TEMRA cells were FACS-enriched and CD8+ and CD4+ T cells negatively isolated. This CDR3 comprises 15 residues. Trimming cost V 7 bases and J 1 base; bases outside gene matches: 5. Germline values: CDR1 LNHDA, CDR2 SQIVND (reference sequence). RNA in amounts of roughly 0.45 to 1 ug was reverse transcribed with random hexamers. It was immunoSEQ multiplex PCR that amplified TCR beta CDR3 across 54 Vbeta and 13 Jbeta. TCRdb processed the immunoSEQ multiplex PCR reads anew with MiXCR; each CDR3 protein has one entry. This table holds approximately 120,000 distinct CDR3 sequences, approximately 93% found once. In regard to this clonotype: Its antigen is currently unknown.

Whole-study results and caveats: The authors acknowledged that their TCR sequencing and HLA analysis involved a relatively small number of individuals.

The sequenced sample was CD8+ T cells from PBMCs. This chain uses TRBV19 with TRBJ1-1; 11 nucleotides line up with TRBD1. This TCR was sampled from a human donor with multiple sclerosis. The CDR3 coding sequence is TGTGCCAGTATCCCCGGGACAGGGGGGAACACTGAAGCTTTCTTT. This gives the protein CASIPGTGGNTEAFF.